Listed here is a single T cell receptor beta chain. Its antigen is as yet unknown. CDR1 is MDHEN and CDR2 is SYDVKM in the germline V gene. Between the trimmed V and J ends, which lost 6 bases and 0 bases, there was a span of 17 bases. This CDR3 has 17 residues. Produced via immunoSEQ multiplex PCR; TCRdb's table is partial and in-frame only. The sample yields over 90,000 clones, more than 65% seen once. The data are from a study of radiation and T cells in renal cell carcinoma. Study-wide results and limits: Top tumor clonotypes rose in blood 2 weeks post-radiation, then contracted.

The sample's time point: blood 4 weeks post-SBRT, at nephrectomy. Treatment defined: 15 Gy SBRT to primary tumor, nephrectomy 4 weeks later. Nephrectomy followed 15 Gy stereotactic body radiation by 4 weeks. This renal cell carcinoma was of the clear cell type. Source: blood, taken from a patient whose treatment included radiotherapy and nephrectomy. This chain connects TRBV28 to TRBJ1-4; D remains unclear. The clonotype was recovered from a man aged 60-69 years with renal cell carcinoma. CDR3 sequence: CASSPMGGLATNEKLFF. CDR3 DNA: TGTGCCAGCAGCCCCATGGGTGGACTTGCAACTAATGAAAAACTGTTTTTT.